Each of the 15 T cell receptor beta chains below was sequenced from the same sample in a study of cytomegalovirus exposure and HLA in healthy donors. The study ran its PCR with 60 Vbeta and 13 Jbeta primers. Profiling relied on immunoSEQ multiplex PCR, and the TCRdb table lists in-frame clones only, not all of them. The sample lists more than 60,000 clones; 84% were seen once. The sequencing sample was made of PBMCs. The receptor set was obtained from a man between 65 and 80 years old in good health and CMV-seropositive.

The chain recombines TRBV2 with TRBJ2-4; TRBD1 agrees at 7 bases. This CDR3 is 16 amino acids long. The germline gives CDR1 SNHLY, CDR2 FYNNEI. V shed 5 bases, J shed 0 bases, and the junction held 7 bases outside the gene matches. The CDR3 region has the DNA TGTGCCAGCAGTAGACAGGGTTCTGAAGCCAAAAACATTCAGTACTTC. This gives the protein CASSRQGSEAKNIQYF. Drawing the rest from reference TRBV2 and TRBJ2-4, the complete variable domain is EPEVTQTPSHQVTQMGQEVILRCVPISNHLYFYWYRQILGQKVEFLVSFYNNEISEKSEIFDDQFSVERPDGSNFTLKIRSTKLEDSAMYFCASSRQGSEAKNIQYFGAGTRLSVL.

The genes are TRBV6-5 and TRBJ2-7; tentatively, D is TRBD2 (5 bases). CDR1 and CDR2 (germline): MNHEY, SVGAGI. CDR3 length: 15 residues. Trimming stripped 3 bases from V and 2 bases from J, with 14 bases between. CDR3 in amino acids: CASSYRYRDTYEQYF. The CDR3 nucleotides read TGTGCCAGCAGTTATAGGTACCGGGATACCTACGAGCAGTACTTC.

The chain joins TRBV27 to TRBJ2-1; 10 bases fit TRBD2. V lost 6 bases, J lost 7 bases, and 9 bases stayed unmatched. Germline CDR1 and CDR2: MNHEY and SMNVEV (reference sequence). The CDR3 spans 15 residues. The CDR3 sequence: CASRRTSGEVNEQFF. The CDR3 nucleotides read TGTGCCAGCAGGCGAACTAGCGGGGAGGTAAATGAGCAGTTCTTC.

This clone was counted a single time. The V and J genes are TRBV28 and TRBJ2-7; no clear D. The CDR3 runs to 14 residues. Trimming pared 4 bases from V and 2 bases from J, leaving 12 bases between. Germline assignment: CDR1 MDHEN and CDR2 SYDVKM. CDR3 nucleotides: TGTGCCAGCAGTTACACACGAGGCCCCTACGAGCAGTACTTC. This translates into CASSYTRGPYEQYF.

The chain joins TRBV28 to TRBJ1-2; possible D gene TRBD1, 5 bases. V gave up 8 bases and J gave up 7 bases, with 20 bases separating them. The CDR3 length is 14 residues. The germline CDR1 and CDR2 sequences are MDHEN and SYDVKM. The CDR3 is CASATPKGLVGYTF. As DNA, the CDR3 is TGTGCCAGCGCGACCCCGAAGGGGTTGGTTGGCTACACCTTC.

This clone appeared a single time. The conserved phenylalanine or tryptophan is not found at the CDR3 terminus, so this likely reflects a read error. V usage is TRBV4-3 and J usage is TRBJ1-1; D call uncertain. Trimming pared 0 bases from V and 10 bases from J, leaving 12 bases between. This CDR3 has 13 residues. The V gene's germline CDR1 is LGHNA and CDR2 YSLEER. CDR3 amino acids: CASSQEERRGAFV. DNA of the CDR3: TGCGCCAGCAGCCAAGAAGAGAGGCGGGGAGCTTTCGTT.

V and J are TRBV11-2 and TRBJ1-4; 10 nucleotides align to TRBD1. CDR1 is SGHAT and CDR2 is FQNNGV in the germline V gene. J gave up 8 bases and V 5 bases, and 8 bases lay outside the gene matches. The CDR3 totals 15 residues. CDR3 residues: CASSASGTGEEKLFF. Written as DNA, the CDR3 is TGTGCCAGCAGCGCCTCCGGGACAGGGGAAGAAAAACTGTTTTTT.

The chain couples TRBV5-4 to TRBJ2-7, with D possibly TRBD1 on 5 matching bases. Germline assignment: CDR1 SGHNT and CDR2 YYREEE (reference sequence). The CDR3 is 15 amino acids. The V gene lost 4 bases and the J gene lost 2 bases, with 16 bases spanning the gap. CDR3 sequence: CASSAPGLSTYEQYF. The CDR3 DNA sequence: TGTGCCAGCAGCGCCCCAGGGTTAAGCACCTACGAGCAGTACTTC.

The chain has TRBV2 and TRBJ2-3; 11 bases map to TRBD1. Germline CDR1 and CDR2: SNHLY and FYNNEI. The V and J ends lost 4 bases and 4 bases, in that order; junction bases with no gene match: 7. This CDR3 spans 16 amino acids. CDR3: CASSVGTGGRADTQYF. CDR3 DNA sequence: TGTGCCAGCAGTGTTGGGACAGGGGGTCGGGCAGATACGCAGTATTTT.

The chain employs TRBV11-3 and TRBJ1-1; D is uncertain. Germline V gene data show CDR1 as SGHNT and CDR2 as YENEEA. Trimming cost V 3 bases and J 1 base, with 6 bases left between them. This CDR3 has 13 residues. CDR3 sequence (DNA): TGTGCCAGCAGCTTGACTCAGAACACTGAAGCTTTCTTT. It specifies CASSLTQNTEAFF.

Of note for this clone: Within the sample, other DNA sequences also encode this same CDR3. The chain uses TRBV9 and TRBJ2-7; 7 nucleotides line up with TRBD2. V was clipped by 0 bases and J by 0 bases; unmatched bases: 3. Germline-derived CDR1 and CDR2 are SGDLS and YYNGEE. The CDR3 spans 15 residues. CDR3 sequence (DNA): TGTGCCAGCAGCGTAGAGAGCGGGAACTCCTACGAGCAGTACTTC. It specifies CASSVESGNSYEQYF.

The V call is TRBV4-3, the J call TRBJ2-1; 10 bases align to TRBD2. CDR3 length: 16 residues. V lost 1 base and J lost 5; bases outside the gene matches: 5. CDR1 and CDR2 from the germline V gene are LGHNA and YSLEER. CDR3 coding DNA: TGCGCCAGCAGCCAAGGAGGACTAGCGGCTAACAATGAGCAGTTCTTC. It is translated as CASSQGGLAANNEQFF.

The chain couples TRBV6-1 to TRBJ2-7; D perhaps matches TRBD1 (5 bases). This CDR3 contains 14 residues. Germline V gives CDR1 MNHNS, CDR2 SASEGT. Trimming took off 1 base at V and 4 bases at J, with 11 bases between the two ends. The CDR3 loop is CASSEGPGLYEQYF. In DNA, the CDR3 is TGTGCCAGCAGTGAAGGGCCAGGGCTGTACGAGCAGTACTTC.

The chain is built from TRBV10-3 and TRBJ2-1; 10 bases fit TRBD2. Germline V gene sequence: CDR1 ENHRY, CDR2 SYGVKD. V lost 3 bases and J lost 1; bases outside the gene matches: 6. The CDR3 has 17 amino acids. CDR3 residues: CAISDSGTSESYNEQFF. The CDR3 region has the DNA TGTGCCATCAGTGATTCCGGGACTAGCGAGTCCTACAATGAGCAGTTCTTC.

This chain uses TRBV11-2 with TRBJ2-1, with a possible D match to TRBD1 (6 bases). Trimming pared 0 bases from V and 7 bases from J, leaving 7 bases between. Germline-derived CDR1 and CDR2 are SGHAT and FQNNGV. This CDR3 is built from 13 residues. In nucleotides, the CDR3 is TGTGCCAGCAGCTTAGACAGGGGAAATGAGCAGTTCTTC. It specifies CASSLDRGNEQFF.